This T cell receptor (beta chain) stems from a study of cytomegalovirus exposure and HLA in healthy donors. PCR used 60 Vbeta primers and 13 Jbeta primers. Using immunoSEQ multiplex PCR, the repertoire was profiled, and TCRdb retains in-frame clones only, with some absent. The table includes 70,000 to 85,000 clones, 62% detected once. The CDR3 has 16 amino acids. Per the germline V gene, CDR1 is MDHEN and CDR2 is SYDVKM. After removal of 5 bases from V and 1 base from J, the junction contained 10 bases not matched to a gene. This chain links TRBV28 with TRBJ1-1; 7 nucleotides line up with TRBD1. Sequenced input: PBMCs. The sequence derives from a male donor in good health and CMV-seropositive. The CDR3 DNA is TGTGCCAGCAGTGATGACCCCGGGACAGCGAACACTGAAGCTTTCTTT. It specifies CASSDDPGTANTEAFF. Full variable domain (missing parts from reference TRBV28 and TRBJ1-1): DVKVTQSSRYLVKRTGEKVFLECVQDMDHENMFWYRQDPGLGLRLIYFSYDVKMKEKGDIPEGYSVSREKKERFSLILESASTNQTSMYLCASSDDPGTANTEAFFGQGTRLTVV.